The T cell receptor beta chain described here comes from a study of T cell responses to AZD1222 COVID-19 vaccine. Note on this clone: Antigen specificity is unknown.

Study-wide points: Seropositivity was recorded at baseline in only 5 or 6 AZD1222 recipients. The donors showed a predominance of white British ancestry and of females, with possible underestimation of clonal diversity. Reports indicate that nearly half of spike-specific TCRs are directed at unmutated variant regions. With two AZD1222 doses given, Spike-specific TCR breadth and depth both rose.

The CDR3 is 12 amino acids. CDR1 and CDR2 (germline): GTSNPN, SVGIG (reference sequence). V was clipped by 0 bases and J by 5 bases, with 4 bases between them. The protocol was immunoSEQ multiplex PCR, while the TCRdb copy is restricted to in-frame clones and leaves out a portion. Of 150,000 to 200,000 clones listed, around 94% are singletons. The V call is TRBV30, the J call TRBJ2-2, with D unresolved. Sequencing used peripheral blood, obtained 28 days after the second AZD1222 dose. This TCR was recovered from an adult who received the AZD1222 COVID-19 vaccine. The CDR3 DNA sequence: TGTGCCTGGAGTGTCAATACCGGGGAGCTGTTTTTT. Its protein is CAWSVNTGELFF.